The clone carrying this T cell receptor (beta chain) was observed a handful of times. Antigen: not known. V lost 2 bases, J lost 6 bases, and 14 bases lay in between. CDR3 length: 15 amino acids. The germline V gene encodes CDR1 SGHVS and CDR2 FQNEAQ. The data belong to a study of T cells after yellow fever vaccination. Overall study findings and caveats: Highly abundant clonotypes carried over from the bulk population could end up in FACS-sorted repertoires as contaminants. Just a small share of clonotypes turned up in the CD4 compartment as well as the CD8 compartment. The study found a weaker secondary response that peaked faster, day 5 versus 15.

The authors made TCR cDNA by 5'RACE template switching, adding a universal primer site and UMIs. TCRdb used MiXCR to reprocess the 5' RACE reads, holding one entry per CDR3 protein. The table includes about 320,000 distinct CDR3 sequences, 4% to 5.5% detected once. The rearrangement joins TRBV7-8 to TRBJ1-5; D unclear. The source material was PBMCs, sampled 15 days after the yellow fever booster vaccination. The source of this sequence is a man aged 18 to 29 who received the YFV17D yellow fever vaccine. The CDR3 region has the DNA TGTGCCAGCAGCTTATATTCAGGAGAGGGTCAGCCCCAGCATTTT. Translating gives CASSLYSGEGQPQHF.